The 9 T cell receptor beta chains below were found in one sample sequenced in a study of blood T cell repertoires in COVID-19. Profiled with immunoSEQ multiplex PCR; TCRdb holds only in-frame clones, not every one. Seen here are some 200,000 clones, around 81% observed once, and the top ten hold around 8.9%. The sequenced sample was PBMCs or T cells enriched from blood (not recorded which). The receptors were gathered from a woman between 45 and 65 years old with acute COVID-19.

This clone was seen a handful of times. In DNA, the CDR3 is TGCAGTGCTAGTCTCCCGGGGGTCCAGATCATAACTTCTAATTCACCCCTCCACTTT. Translated, it gives CSASLPGVQIITSNSPLHF. This sequence joins TRBV20-1 and TRBJ1-6; weak D call: TRBD1 (5 bases). Per germline, CDR1 DFQATT and CDR2 SNEGSKA (reference sequence). The V and J ends lost 3 bases and 6 bases respectively, with 27 bases between them. CDR3 size: 19 residues.

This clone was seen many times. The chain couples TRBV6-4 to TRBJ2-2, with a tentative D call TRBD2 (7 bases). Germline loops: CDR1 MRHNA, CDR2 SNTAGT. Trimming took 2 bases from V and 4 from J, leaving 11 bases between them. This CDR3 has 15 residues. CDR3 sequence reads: CASSDTRGATGELFF. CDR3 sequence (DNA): TGTGCCAGCAGTGACACCCGGGGGGCCACCGGGGAGCTGTTTTTT.

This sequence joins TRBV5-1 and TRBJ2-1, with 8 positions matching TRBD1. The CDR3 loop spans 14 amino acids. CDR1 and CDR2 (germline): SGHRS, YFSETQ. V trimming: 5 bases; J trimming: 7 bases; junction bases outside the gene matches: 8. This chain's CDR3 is CASRGQGARNEQFF. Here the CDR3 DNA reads TGCGCCAGCAGAGGGCAGGGGGCGCGGAATGAGCAGTTCTTC.

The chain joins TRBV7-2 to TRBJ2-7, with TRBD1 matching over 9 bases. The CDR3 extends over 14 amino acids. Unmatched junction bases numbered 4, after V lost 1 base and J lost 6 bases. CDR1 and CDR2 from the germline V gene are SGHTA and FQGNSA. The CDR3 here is CASSLGQGGFEQYF. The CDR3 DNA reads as TGTGCCAGCAGCTTAGGACAGGGGGGGTTCGAGCAGTACTTC. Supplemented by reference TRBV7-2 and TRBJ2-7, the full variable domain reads GAGVSQSPSNKVTEKGKDVELRCDPISGHTALYWYRQSLGQGLEFLIYFQGNSAPDKSGLPSDRFSAERTGGSVSTLTIQRTQQEDSAVYLCASSLGQGGFEQYFGPGTRLTVT.

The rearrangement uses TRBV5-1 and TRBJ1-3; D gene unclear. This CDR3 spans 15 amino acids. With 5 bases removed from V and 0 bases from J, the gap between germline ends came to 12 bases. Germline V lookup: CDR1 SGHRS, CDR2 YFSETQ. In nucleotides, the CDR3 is TGCGCCAGCAGTGTCCGGGGTCGCTCTGGAAACACCATATATTTT. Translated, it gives CASSVRGRSGNTIYF. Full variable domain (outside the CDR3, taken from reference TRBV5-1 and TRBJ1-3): KAGVTQTPRYLIKTRGQQVTLSCSPISGHRSVSWYQQTPGQGLQFLFEYFSETQRNKGNFPGRFSGRQFSNSRSEMNVSTLELGDSALYLCASSVRGRSGNTIYFGEGSWLTVV.

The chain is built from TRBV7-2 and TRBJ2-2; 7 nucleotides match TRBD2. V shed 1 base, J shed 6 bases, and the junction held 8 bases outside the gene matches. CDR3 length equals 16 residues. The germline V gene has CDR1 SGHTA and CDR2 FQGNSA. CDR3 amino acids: CASSLDGTTRAGELFF. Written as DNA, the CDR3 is TGTGCCAGCAGCTTAGACGGGACTACACGAGCCGGGGAGCTGTTTTTT.

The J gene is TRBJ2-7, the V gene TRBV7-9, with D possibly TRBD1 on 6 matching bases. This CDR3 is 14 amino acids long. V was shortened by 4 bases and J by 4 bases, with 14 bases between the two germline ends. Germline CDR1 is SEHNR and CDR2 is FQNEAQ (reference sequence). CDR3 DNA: TGTGCCAGCAGCTACGGTGTAGGGGGATACGAGCAGTACTTC. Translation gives CASSYGVGGYEQYF.

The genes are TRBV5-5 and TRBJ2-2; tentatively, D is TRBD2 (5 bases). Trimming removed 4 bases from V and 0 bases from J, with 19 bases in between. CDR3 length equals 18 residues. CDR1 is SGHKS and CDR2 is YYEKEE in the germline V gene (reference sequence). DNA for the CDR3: TGTGCCAGCAGCCGTGGCAGTTCCGGGGAAACGAACACCGGGGAGCTGTTTTTT. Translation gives CASSRGSSGETNTGELFF. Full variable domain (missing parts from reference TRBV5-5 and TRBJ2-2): DAGVTQSPTHLIKTRGQQVTLRCSPISGHKSVSWYQQVLGQGPQFIFQYYEKEERGRGNFPDRFSARQFPNYSSELNVNALLLGDSALYLCASSRGSSGETNTGELFFGEGSRLTVL.

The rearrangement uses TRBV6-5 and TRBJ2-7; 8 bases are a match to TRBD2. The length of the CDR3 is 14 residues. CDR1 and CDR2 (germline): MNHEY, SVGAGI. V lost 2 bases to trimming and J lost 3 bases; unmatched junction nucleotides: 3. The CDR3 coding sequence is TGTGCCAGCAGTTACGCTAGCGGGTACTACGAGCAGTACTTC. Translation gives CASSYASGYYEQYF.